One and the same sample provided the 26 T cell receptor beta chains below, sequenced in a study of cytomegalovirus exposure and HLA in healthy donors. Both 60 Vbeta primers and 13 Jbeta primers went into the PCR. This table comes from immunoSEQ multiplex PCR, and its TCRdb copy is limited to in-frame clones, with some not included. This repertoire shows 150,000 to 200,000 clones, approximately 70% found once; its top ten account for 7% to 7.5%. The sample consisted of PBMCs. The receptors were sampled from a man aged 35 to 55 in good health and CMV-seropositive.

The rearrangement links TRBV4-1 to TRBJ1-4, with 7 bases lining up with TRBD1. Germline V CDR1 and CDR2: MGHRA, YSYEKL. V was pared by 2 bases and J by 5 bases, with 8 bases of the junction left unmatched. CDR3 size: 16 residues. Here the CDR3 DNA reads TGCGCCAGCAGCCAATACTCCGGGACAGTAAATGAAAAACTGTTTTTT. It is translated as CASSQYSGTVNEKLFF.

This clone was seen a few times. The chain links TRBV10-3 to TRBJ2-2; 9 bases align to TRBD1. With 2 bases clipped from V and 4 bases from J, the junction kept 5 bases outside the gene matches. CDR3 length equals 16 residues. Germline assignment: CDR1 ENHRY and CDR2 SYGVKD. The CDR3 loop is CAISETDRGFTGELFF. The CDR3 DNA is TGTGCCATCAGTGAGACCGACAGGGGGTTCACCGGGGAGCTGTTTTTT.

The chain couples TRBV10-3 to TRBJ1-6, with 7 bases aligning to TRBD1. From germline, CDR1 is ENHRY and CDR2 SYGVKD. After removal of 4 bases from V and 6 bases from J, the junction contained 9 bases not matched to a gene. The CDR3 loop spans 16 amino acids. The CDR3 spells CAISVHPGQSNSPLHF. The CDR3 nucleotides are TGTGCCATCAGTGTGCACCCGGGACAGAGTAATTCACCCCTCCACTTT.

J is TRBJ2-3 and V is TRBV9, with D possibly matching TRBD2 (6 bases). The CDR3 has 16 residues. In germline, CDR1 is SGDLS, CDR2 YYNGEE. V shed 0 bases and J shed 3 bases, with 14 bases lying between them. In nucleotides, the CDR3 is TGTGCCAGCAGCGTAGAGGGGAGGTCGGGGACAGATACGCAGTATTTT. Translation: CASSVEGRSGTDTQYF.

The rearrangement joins TRBV6-6 to TRBJ1-2; no clear D gene. The CDR3 length is 14 residues. Looked up from germline, CDR1 is MNHNY and CDR2 is SVGAGI (reference sequence). Between the trimmed V and J ends, which lost 4 bases and 5 bases, there was a span of 14 bases. The CDR3, as DNA: TGTGCCAGCAGTTCTCGACGGGATAAATATGGCTACACCTTC. This translates into CASSSRRDKYGYTF.

The J gene is TRBJ2-2, the V gene TRBV10-1; D might be TRBD1 (5 bases). The germline V gene encodes CDR1 WNHNN and CDR2 SYGVQD (reference sequence). V was clipped by 8 bases and J by 0 bases, with 13 bases between them. CDR3 size: 15 residues. The CDR3 region is CASSLPGPNTGELFF. The CDR3 nucleotides are TGCGCCAGCTCCCTTCCAGGGCCGAACACCGGGGAGCTGTTTTTT.

V usage is TRBV9 and J usage is TRBJ1-2; TRBD1 aligns across 7 bases. V shed 3 bases and J 6 bases; nucleotides not matched to a gene: 20. Looked up from germline, CDR1 is SGDLS and CDR2 is YYNGEE. This CDR3 comprises 18 residues. The CDR3 DNA follows: TGTGCCAGCAGCGCCTCCTTGCAAAGGGGGCTCCTTTCCCATGGCTACACCTTC. Translating it yields CASSASLQRGLLSHGYTF.

J is TRBJ2-1 and V is TRBV7-9; D gene uncertain. The CDR3 consists of 13 residues. Trimming shortened V by 0 bases and J by 4 bases, and 4 bases separated the two germline ends. The germline V gene encodes CDR1 SEHNR and CDR2 FQNEAQ (reference sequence). CDR3 amino acids: CASSLAQYNEQFF. The DNA of the CDR3 is TGTGCCAGCAGCTTAGCCCAGTACAATGAGCAGTTCTTC.

There are a few counts of this clone. The chain uses TRBV6-1 and TRBJ1-2; the D gene is possibly TRBD1 (6 bases). Trimming took 5 bases from V and 4 from J, leaving 17 bases between them. In germline, CDR1 is MNHNS, CDR2 SASEGT. The CDR3 consists of 15 residues. In DNA form, the CDR3 reads TGTGCCAGCAGTCAGGGGACGGGTGGAAGCTATGGCTACACCTTC. Its translation is CASSQGTGGSYGYTF.

This clone was recorded only once. Written as DNA, the CDR3 is TGTGCCAGTAGTATTCTCCGGACAGGATGGTCTAATGAAAAACTGTTTTTT. This gives the protein CASSILRTGWSNEKLFF. This chain uses TRBV19 with TRBJ1-4; TRBD1 matches 7 bases. V gave up 3 bases and J gave up 3 bases; unmatched junction bases: 10. This CDR3 contains 17 residues. Germline values: CDR1 LNHDA, CDR2 SQIVND (reference sequence). Full variable domain (outside the CDR3, taken from reference TRBV19 and TRBJ1-4): DGGITQSPKYLFRKEGQNVTLSCEQNLNHDAMYWYRQDPGQGLRLIYYSQIVNDFQKGDIAEGYSVSREKKESFPLTVTSAQKNPTAFYLCASSILRTGWSNEKLFFGSGTQLSVL.

The table lists this clone with a count of one. The chain recombines TRBV9 with TRBJ2-5, with TRBD1 matching over 8 bases. Germline lookup yields CDR1 SGDLS and CDR2 YYNGEE. J was trimmed by 1 base and V by 4 bases; bases with no gene match: 9. There are 16 residues in the CDR3. The CDR3, as DNA: TGTGCCAGCAGCCCCCGACAGGGGTCGACCCAAGAGACCCAGTACTTC. The encoded protein is CASSPRQGSTQETQYF.

This chain uses TRBV10-3 with TRBJ1-5, with D possibly TRBD1 on 5 matching bases. CDR3 length equals 14 residues. Germline V gives CDR1 ENHRY, CDR2 SYGVKD. Trimming left V 5 bases short and J 2 bases short, with 10 bases between. CDR3 sequence reads: CAISPTGGNQPQHF. The CDR3 nucleotides are TGTGCCATCAGTCCGACGGGGGGCAATCAGCCCCAGCATTTT.

The V gene is TRBV7-3, the J gene TRBJ2-5; 11 bases agree with TRBD1. Germline assignment: CDR1 SGHTA and CDR2 FQGTGA. The CDR3 is made up of 14 amino acids. With 3 bases clipped from V and 5 bases from J, the junction kept 2 bases outside the gene matches. The CDR3 here is CASSLDRGHETQYF. Here the CDR3 DNA reads TGTGCCAGCAGCTTGGACAGGGGGCACGAGACCCAGTACTTC.

The chain is built from TRBV5-6 and TRBJ1-3, with D uncertain. Germline CDR1 SGHDT, CDR2 YYEEEE. CDR3 length: 16 amino acids. Trimming took off 4 bases at V and 0 bases at J, with 14 bases between the two ends. Here the CDR3 DNA reads TGTGCCAGCAGCCGAGCAGACATTTACTCTGGAAACACCATATATTTT. Protein product: CASSRADIYSGNTIYF. The variable domain in full, completed from reference TRBV5-6 and TRBJ1-3, reads DAGVTQSPTHLIKTRGQQVTLRCSPKSGHDTVSWYQQALGQGPQFIFQYYEEEERQRGNFPDRFSGHQFPNYSSELNVNALLLGDSALYLCASSRADIYSGNTIYFGEGSWLTVV.

CDR3 nucleotide sequence: TGTGCCAGTAGAGTTAGTTGGTCCAAAGAGACCCAGTACTTC. As protein: CASRVSWSKETQYF. The chain is built from TRBV19 and TRBJ2-5; D uncertain. Trimming took off 6 bases at V and 3 bases at J, with 14 bases between the two ends. Per the germline V gene, CDR1 is LNHDA and CDR2 is SQIVND (reference sequence). The CDR3 is made up of 14 amino acids.

The rearrangement uses TRBV6-6 and TRBJ2-5; no definite D call. Trimming pared 0 bases from V and 2 bases from J, leaving 7 bases between. CDR1 is MNHNY, CDR2 SVGAGI, per germline (reference sequence). This CDR3 has 14 residues. The CDR3 coding sequence is TGTGCCAGCAGTTACTCGCCAGGACAAGAGACCCAGTACTTC. Protein sequence: CASSYSPGQETQYF.

In its sample, this clone was seen once. The chain joins TRBV19 to TRBJ1-6; D is uncertain. CDR1 and CDR2 from the germline V gene are LNHDA and SQIVND (reference sequence). The CDR3 has 16 residues. V lost 2 bases, J lost 4 bases, and 12 bases lay in between. The CDR3 loop reads CASSIRRLSYNSPLHF. For the CDR3, the DNA is TGTGCCAGTAGTATAAGGAGACTGTCATATAATTCACCCCTCCACTTT.

The chain joins TRBV10-2 to TRBJ1-5, with D maybe TRBD1 (6 bases). The CDR3 spans 13 residues. V was clipped by 2 bases and J by 7 bases, with 9 bases between them. Germline CDR1 reads WSHSY; CDR2 reads SAAADI. The CDR3: CASSERGYQPQHF. Written as DNA, the CDR3 is TGCGCCAGCAGTGAGAGGGGGTACCAGCCCCAGCATTTT.

This chain connects TRBV6-5 to TRBJ1-1, with a possible D match to TRBD1 (5 bases). The CDR3 is 15 residues long. V lost 9 bases, J lost 3 bases, and 20 bases lay in between. CDR1 and CDR2 (germline): MNHEY, SVGAGI. This chain's CDR3 is CASQTTRGMDTEAFF. The CDR3 region has the DNA TGTGCCAGTCAAACCACAAGGGGTATGGACACTGAAGCTTTCTTT.

The chain uses TRBV5-1 and TRBJ2-1, with D possibly TRBD1 on 6 matching bases. Trimming took 4 bases from V and 7 from J, leaving 18 bases between them. Per the germline V gene, CDR1 is SGHRS and CDR2 is YFSETQ. The CDR3 spans 15 residues. The CDR3 spells CASSPTGQLTNEQFF. The CDR3 nucleotides read TGCGCCAGCAGCCCAACGGGACAACTCACTAATGAGCAGTTCTTC. Full variable domain (missing parts from reference TRBV5-1 and TRBJ2-1): KAGVTQTPRYLIKTRGQQVTLSCSPISGHRSVSWYQQTPGQGLQFLFEYFSETQRNKGNFPGRFSGRQFSNSRSEMNVSTLELGDSALYLCASSPTGQLTNEQFFGPGTRLTVL.

This rearrangement joins TRBV2 to TRBJ2-7; perhaps TRBD1 as D (7 bases). V shed 10 bases and J shed 3 bases, with 16 bases lying between them. This CDR3 region has 13 residues. Germline assignment: CDR1 SNHLY and CDR2 FYNNEI. This CDR3 is CATTGAGGYEQYF. CDR3 bases: TGTGCCACTACAGGGGCCGGGGGCTACGAGCAGTACTTC.

The V call is TRBV10-3, the J call TRBJ2-7, with D perhaps TRBD1 (6 bases). CDR3 length: 12 amino acids. V was cut by 2 bases and J by 6 bases, with 8 bases left in between. Germline V lookup: CDR1 ENHRY, CDR2 SYGVKD. Here the CDR3 DNA reads TGTGCCATCAGTGAGACAGGGCTCGAGCAGTACTTC. This translates into CAISETGLEQYF.

V usage is TRBV5-1 and J usage is TRBJ2-5, with TRBD1 as a possible D gene (5 bases). CDR1 and CDR2 from the germline V gene are SGHRS and YFSETQ. The CDR3 sequence is 14 residues long. V was trimmed by 2 bases and J by 0 bases, leaving 8 bases between them. CDR3 in DNA: TGCGCCAGCAGCTTCAGGGAATACCAAGAGACCCAGTACTTC. Protein product: CASSFREYQETQYF.

V is TRBV27 and J is TRBJ2-6; possible D gene TRBD1, 7 bases. The CDR3 contains 17 residues. Deletions cut 5 bases from V and 0 bases from J, with 14 bases between. Germline lookup yields CDR1 MNHEY and CDR2 SMNVEV (reference sequence). The CDR3 DNA sequence: TGTGCCAGCAGTCTGACAGGGAGGCGCTCTGGGGCCAACGTCCTGACTTTC. Translating it yields CASSLTGRRSGANVLTF.

A few counts support this clone. The gene calls are TRBV27 and TRBJ2-7; 10 nucleotides agree with TRBD2. This CDR3 spans 15 amino acids. With V trimmed by 7 bases and J by 6 bases, 12 bases remained unmatched. CDR1 is MNHEY, CDR2 SMNVEV, per germline (reference sequence). CDR3 protein: CASTSSGGRSGEQYF. CDR3 coding DNA: TGTGCCAGCACCTCTAGCGGGGGCAGGTCGGGCGAGCAGTACTTC.

The V call is TRBV2, the J call TRBJ1-5; the D is unclear. Trimming left V 5 bases short and J 7 bases short, with 12 bases between. Germline CDR1 SNHLY, CDR2 FYNNEI. This CDR3 has 13 amino acids. CDR3 loop: CASSTRSSQPQHF. DNA for the CDR3: TGTGCCAGCAGTACCCGGTCAAGCCAGCCCCAGCATTTT.